One and the same sample provided the 29 T cell receptor beta chains below, sequenced in a study of T cell repertoires in cytomegalovirus infection. No antigen is known for these receptors. TCRdb re-called the reads through MiXCR, storing one row per CDR3 protein. The sample lists fewer than 950,000 distinct CDR3 sequences; around a third were seen once. Source: cultured CD8+ T cells from PBMCs, taken from culture after CMV antigen stimulation. The receptors originated from a human donor in good health (CMV status not recorded). Some clones in this sample may be carry-over from other donors' samples.

This chain joins TRBV6-5 and TRBJ2-1; no reliable D call. V was pared by 2 bases and J by 7 bases, with 9 bases between. The germline CDR1 and CDR2 sequences are MNHEY and SVGAGI. The CDR3 runs 13 residues. The CDR3 reads CASSYGCWNEQFF. The DNA of the CDR3 is TGTGCCAGCAGTTACGGATGCTGGAATGAGCAGTTCTTC.

This clonotype was seen more than once but under ten times. This sequence joins TRBV4-3 and TRBJ2-2; D is possibly TRBD1 (6 bases). Between the trimmed V and J ends, which lost 0 bases and 1 base, there was a span of 12 bases. Germline lookup yields CDR1 LGHNA and CDR2 YSLEER. This CDR3 comprises 17 residues. The CDR3: CASSQEWDTENTGELFF. CDR3 DNA: TGCGCCAGCAGCCAAGAATGGGACACCGAGAACACCGGGGAGCTGTTTTTT.

V is TRBV7-9 and J is TRBJ1-5, with 8 positions matching TRBD1. The length of the CDR3 is 17 residues. After removal of 5 bases from V and 1 base from J, the junction contained 10 bases not matched to a gene. Germline values: CDR1 SEHNR, CDR2 FQNEAQ (reference sequence). The CDR3 DNA reads TGTGCCAGCAGCCTCGAACCTAGACAGGGGAGCAATCAGCCCCAGCATTTT. It encodes CASSLEPRQGSNQPQHF.

The table lists this clonotype with a few counts. The J gene is TRBJ1-1, the V gene TRBV5-1; D is uncertain. Trimming took 4 bases from V and 2 from J, leaving 15 bases between them. Per the germline V gene, CDR1 is SGHRS and CDR2 is YFSETQ. This CDR3 is 15 amino acids long. For the CDR3, the DNA is TGCGCCAGCAGCAGGGCTAGGTACCCTAACACTGAAGCTTTCTTT. As protein: CASSRARYPNTEAFF.

This chain links TRBV5-8 with TRBJ2-7; D assignment may be TRBD1 or TRBD2 (6 bases each). V lost 2 bases and J 4 bases, leaving 13 bases between the germline ends. CDR3 size: 14 residues. Germline CDR1 is SGHTS and CDR2 is YDEGEE. The CDR3 spells CASSLMGGGYEQYF. The CDR3 coding sequence is TGTGCCAGCAGCTTAATGGGGGGCGGGTACGAGCAGTACTTC.

In regard to this clonotype: One end of the junction fails to match germline, which may point to a read error. The chain recombines TRBV6-5 with TRBJ2-1, with D perhaps TRBD1 or TRBD2 (5 bases each). Per germline, CDR1 MNHEY and CDR2 SVGAGI. The CDR3 spans 14 residues. The DNA of the CDR3 is TGTGCCAGCAGTTACAAAGGGACCTACAATGGGCAGTTCTTC. Amino acids: CASSYKGTYNGQFF.

This clonotype was counted only a few times. The rearrangement uses TRBV5-4 and TRBJ2-3; 10 bases fit TRBD2. V trimming: 3 bases; J trimming: 2 bases; junction bases outside the gene matches: 15. CDR1 is SGHNT, CDR2 YYREEE, per germline (reference sequence). The CDR3 is made up of 19 amino acids. The CDR3 nucleotides read TGTGCCAGCAGCTCACTAGCGGGGAGCCTCCAATCCTACACAGATACGCAGTATTTT. Translated: CASSSLAGSLQSYTDTQYF.

The chain carries TRBV19 and TRBJ2-1; 7 nucleotides agree with TRBD1. Germline-derived CDR1 and CDR2 are LNHDA and SQIVND (reference sequence). V was pared by 5 bases and J by 5 bases, with 12 bases of the junction left unmatched. CDR3 length: 16 amino acids. The chain's CDR3 is CASSWRQGKRHNEQFF. As DNA, the CDR3 is TGTGCCAGTAGTTGGAGACAGGGAAAAAGGCACAATGAGCAGTTCTTC.

This clonotype came up many times. The genes are TRBV7-2 and TRBJ1-2, with 9 bases identical to TRBD1. Trimming removed 6 bases from V and 4 bases from J; junction bases left unmatched: 9. This CDR3 comprises 15 residues. Germline CDR1 is SGHTA and CDR2 is FQGNSA. The CDR3 loop reads CASSPGTGSVYGYTF. The CDR3 nucleotides are TGTGCCAGCAGTCCCGGGACAGGGTCGGTCTATGGCTACACCTTC.

Remarks on this clonotype: This may be a read error: a much more frequent sequence differs by one nucleotide. The chain couples TRBV7-6 to TRBJ2-1, with D possibly being TRBD2 (5 bases). CDR3 length: 13 residues. The germline CDR1 and CDR2 sequences are SGHVS and FNYEAQ. CDR3 protein: CVSSLARVTEQFF. In DNA, the CDR3 is TGTGTCAGCAGCTTAGCGAGGGTTACCGAGCAGTTCTTC.

This chain connects TRBV5-1 to TRBJ2-1, with 12 bases aligning to TRBD2. In germline, CDR1 is SGHRS, CDR2 YFSETQ. The CDR3 has 16 residues. Germline trimming cut 3 bases from V and 6 bases from J; bases unmatched to any gene: 7. CDR3 loop: CASSSSSGGAVNEQFF. In nucleotides, the CDR3 is TGCGCCAGCAGCTCTTCTAGCGGGGGGGCCGTCAATGAGCAGTTCTTC. Filled out from reference TRBV5-1 and TRBJ2-1, the complete variable domain reads KAGVTQTPRYLIKTRGQQVTLSCSPISGHRSVSWYQQTPGQGLQFLFEYFSETQRNKGNFPGRFSGRQFSNSRSEMNVSTLELGDSALYLCASSSSSGGAVNEQFFGPGTRLTVL.

The chain employs TRBV4-2 and TRBJ2-1; D might be TRBD2 (7 bases). This CDR3 contains 14 residues. Trimming pared 3 bases from V and 10 bases from J, leaving 16 bases between. Germline CDR1 LGHNA, CDR2 YNFKEQ. CDR3 protein: CASSQGGPSEEQFF. The CDR3 DNA follows: TGTGCCAGCAGCCAGGGGGGGCCCAGTGAGGAGCAGTTCTTC.

V is TRBV27 and J is TRBJ1-3; D may be TRBD1 (5 bases). This CDR3 region has 14 residues. Looked up from germline, CDR1 is MNHEY and CDR2 is SMNVEV (reference sequence). Deletions cut 3 bases from V and 2 bases from J, with 8 bases between. The CDR3 reads CASSLGLTGNTIYF. CDR3 coding DNA: TGTGCCAGCAGTTTGGGGCTGACTGGAAACACCATATATTTT.

A few counts support this clonotype. The CDR3 DNA is TGTGCCAGCAGCCCCCGGCATCAAAGGGACACTGAAGCTTTCTTT. The encoded protein is CASSPRHQRDTEAFF. The genes are TRBV7-6 and TRBJ1-1; no firm D call. Germline V gives CDR1 SGHVS, CDR2 FNYEAQ. V lost 5 bases and J lost 3, with 16 bases in between. The CDR3 spans 15 residues.

This clonotype was counted many times. The V call is TRBV7-2, the J call TRBJ2-1; TRBD2 matches at 16 bases. The CDR3 is made up of 19 amino acids. The germline V gene encodes CDR1 SGHTA and CDR2 FQGNSA. V dropped 5 bases and J dropped 2; count of bases not matched to a gene: 9. CDR3 bases: TGTGCCAGCAGCCCGGGACTAGCGGGGGGGGGAGAAACCTACAATGAGCAGTTCTTC. Its translation: CASSPGLAGGGETYNEQFF.

In this sample, this clonotype turned up once. This sequence joins TRBV12-3 or TRBV12-4 and TRBJ2-5; the D gene is possibly TRBD2 (6 bases). V lost 4 bases and J 7 bases, leaving 10 bases between the germline ends. The CDR3 runs 12 residues. This CDR3 is CASSWLGGTQYF. The DNA of the CDR3 is TGTGCCAGCAGTTGGCTCGGGGGGACCCAGTACTTC.

The chain uses TRBV7-9 and TRBJ1-2; D is unresolved. Germline-derived CDR1 and CDR2 are SEHNR and FQNEAQ (reference sequence). The CDR3 length is 16 residues. V dropped 7 bases and J dropped 0 bases, with 18 bases sitting between them. CDR3 sequence (DNA): TGTGCCAGCACGCCCTTTTTAGGCGGATCTAACTATGGCTACACCTTC. Protein sequence: CASTPFLGGSNYGYTF.

The V gene is TRBV7-9, the J gene TRBJ2-7; weak D call: TRBD1 (6 bases). Trimming shortened V by 5 bases and J by 2 bases, and 10 bases separated the two germline ends. This CDR3 has 13 residues. Looked up from germline, CDR1 is SEHNR and CDR2 is FQNEAQ (reference sequence). The CDR3 is CASSHRDTYEQYV. The CDR3 bases are TGTGCCAGCAGCCACCGGGACACCTACGAGCAGTACGTC.

The J gene is TRBJ1-5, the V gene TRBV27; D uncertain. From germline, CDR1 is MNHEY and CDR2 SMNVEV (reference sequence). CDR3 size: 13 residues. The V and J ends lost 6 bases and 3 bases respectively, with 9 bases between them. The CDR3 bases are TGTGCCAGCAGACCGAACACCAATCAGCCCCAGCATTTT. Its translation is CASRPNTNQPQHF.

This clonotype was counted only a few times. The V and J genes are TRBV15 and TRBJ2-1; D remains ambiguous. The V end was cut by 0 bases, the J end by 9 bases, with 9 bases between. Germline loops: CDR1 LNHNV, CDR2 YYDKDF (reference sequence). This CDR3 has 13 residues. Here the CDR3 reads CATSRDRRGEQFF. CDR3 nucleotides: TGTGCCACCAGCAGAGATCGGCGTGGTGAGCAGTTCTTC.

This clonotype was counted only a few times. The chain carries TRBV6-1 and TRBJ1-1; D ambiguous. CDR3 length: 17 residues. V lost 1 base and J lost 1, with 16 bases in between. The germline gives CDR1 MNHNS, CDR2 SASEGT. The CDR3 DNA reads as TGTGCCAGCAGTGAAGTCGTACTCCGGACGGAGAACACTGAAGCTTTCTTT. Protein: CASSEVVLRTENTEAFF.

This clonotype was counted only a few times. This chain uses TRBV6-8 with TRBJ2-7, with a weak D call TRBD1 (5 bases). The CDR3 contains 16 residues. Trimming took 0 bases from V and 2 from J, leaving 14 bases between them. Germline values: CDR1 MNHGY, CDR2 SAAAGT. The DNA of the CDR3 is TGTGCCAGCAGTTACTCGAGATGGAAAGGGGCCTACGAGCAGTACTTC. It yields the protein CASSYSRWKGAYEQYF.

This clonotype was seen at least ten times. The CDR3 bases are TGTGCCAGCAGACTTGGGACAGGGGGCAATAGCAATCAGCCCCAGCATTTT. It encodes CASRLGTGGNSNQPQHF. The rearrangement joins TRBV7-8 to TRBJ1-5; 12 bases match TRBD1. Germline V gives CDR1 SGHVS, CDR2 FQNEAQ. The CDR3 is 17 residues long. The trim removed 6 bases at V and 0 bases at J, leaving 6 bases unmatched.

This clonotype was seen ten or more times. This chain uses TRBV7-9 with TRBJ2-1, with a tentative D call TRBD2 (6 bases). The V gene's germline CDR1 is SEHNR and CDR2 FQNEAQ (reference sequence). The ends were cut back, 3 bases at V and 3 bases at J, with 18 bases in the middle. The CDR3 consists of 17 residues. The CDR3 spells CASSFIRDSRSYNEQFF. The CDR3, as DNA: TGTGCCAGCAGCTTCATCCGGGACTCTCGAAGCTACAATGAGCAGTTCTTC. The whole variable domain, filled in from reference TRBV7-9 and TRBJ2-1, reads DTGVSQNPRHKITKRGQNVTFRCDPISEHNRLYWYRQTLGQGPEFLTYFQNEAQLEKSRLLSDRFSAERPKGSFSTLEIQRTEQGDSAMYLCASSFIRDSRSYNEQFFGPGTRLTVL.

This chain connects TRBV7-9 to TRBJ2-7; D gene ambiguous. The CDR3 contains 12 residues. Trimming removed 0 bases at V and 4 bases at J, with 4 bases between. Germline assignment: CDR1 SEHNR and CDR2 FQNEAQ (reference sequence). CDR3 region: CASSLARYEQYF. CDR3 DNA sequence: TGTGCCAGCAGCTTAGCGCGGTACGAGCAGTACTTC.

V is TRBV7-6 and J is TRBJ2-1; TRBD2 matches 8 bases. V shed 4 bases, J shed 4 bases, and the junction held 9 bases outside the gene matches. Germline V gene lookup returns CDR1 SGHVS and CDR2 FNYEAQ. The CDR3 has 16 amino acids. CDR3 DNA: TGTGCCAGCAGCTCAGCATCGGGGGGGCGGTACAATGAGCAGTTCTTC. Its translation: CASSSASGGRYNEQFF.

Comments on this clonotype: One end of the junction does not line up with germline, which may come from a read error. The V gene is TRBV7-6, the J gene TRBJ2-1; 9 positions match TRBD1. Germline CDR1 is SGHVS and CDR2 is FNYEAQ. The CDR3 totals 13 residues. CDR3 sequence reads: CASSWGQGNEQFF. In DNA form, the CDR3 reads TGTGCTAGCAGCTGGGGACAGGGCAATGAGCAGTTCTTC.

The chain links TRBV20-1 to TRBJ2-1; 8 bases fit TRBD2. V lost 0 bases and J lost 3; bases outside the gene matches: 4. Germline V gives CDR1 DFQATT, CDR2 SNEGSKA (reference sequence). CDR3 length equals 15 residues. CDR3 amino acids: CSARDGGGNYNEQFF. CDR3 nucleotides: TGCAGTGCTAGAGACGGGGGGGGTAACTACAATGAGCAGTTCTTC.

The chain links TRBV6-1 to TRBJ1-1; 8 nucleotides match TRBD1. This CDR3 comprises 14 residues. In germline, CDR1 is MNHNS, CDR2 SASEGT. V was clipped by 3 bases and J by 5 bases; unmatched bases: 5. The CDR3 DNA reads TGTGCCAGCAGTGATAACAGGGGGAAGACTGAAGCTTTCTTT. Translating gives CASSDNRGKTEAFF.